A selection of T cell receptor beta chains follows, all from one sample in a study of cytomegalovirus exposure and HLA in healthy donors. Produced via immunoSEQ multiplex PCR; TCRdb's table is partial and in-frame only. The sample records approximately 180,000 clones, around 74% being singletons. Sequencing was done on a sample of PBMCs. All receptors derive from a male donor in good health and CMV-seronegative. Both conserved end residues are part of each CDR3. A D gene is named only where the DNA matches it firmly. Size tells how often a clone was seen (once, few, many) or the class of an expanded clone, and some rows leave it out.

CDR3 protein: CASSYYGQETQYF
CDR3 DNA: TGTGCCAGCAGTTACTACGGTCAAGAGACCCAGTACTTC
D gene: -
CDR3 length: 13
V gene: TRBV6-5
clone size: few
J gene: TRBJ2-5

CDR3 protein: CASTRQGYQPQHF
CDR3 DNA: TGTGCCAGCACCCGACAGGGTTATCAGCCCCAGCATTTT
D gene: TRBD1
CDR3 length: 13
V gene: TRBV28
clone size: -
J gene: TRBJ1-5

CDR3 protein: CANSGQALNQPQHF
CDR3 DNA: TGTGCCAACTCCGGACAGGCGTTAAATCAGCCCCAGCATTTT
D gene: TRBD1
CDR3 length: 14
V gene: TRBV6-5
clone size: -
J gene: TRBJ1-5

CDR3 protein: CASGGWYGYTF
CDR3 DNA: TGTGCCAGCGGAGGATGGTATGGCTACACCTTC
D gene: -
CDR3 length: 11
V gene: TRBV25-1
clone size: -
J gene: TRBJ1-2

CDR3 protein: CASSPLLLQGEAFF
CDR3 DNA: TGTGCCAGCAGCCCTCTTCTTTTACAGGGAGAAGCTTTCTTT
D gene: -
CDR3 length: 14
V gene: TRBV6-5
clone size: -
J gene: TRBJ1-1

CDR3 protein: CASSPARTGRTYEQYF
CDR3 DNA: TGTGCCAGCAGCCCCGCCAGGACAGGGAGAACCTACGAGCAGTACTTC
D gene: TRBD1
CDR3 length: 16
V gene: TRBV9
clone size: -
J gene: TRBJ2-7

CDR3 protein: CASSLIAGLNTEAFF
CDR3 DNA: TGTGCCAGCAGCTTAATAGCAGGGCTGAACACTGAAGCTTTCTTT
D gene: -
CDR3 length: 15
V gene: TRBV7-3
clone size: -
J gene: TRBJ1-1

CDR3 protein: CASRIGGTGTDTQYF
CDR3 DNA: TGTGCCAGCAGAATAGGGGGGACAGGCACAGATACGCAGTATTTT
D gene: -
CDR3 length: 15
V gene: TRBV28
clone size: -
J gene: TRBJ2-3

CDR3 protein: CASSESRTDTQYF
CDR3 DNA: TGCGCCAGCAGTGAGTCGAGAACAGATACGCAGTATTTT
D gene: -
CDR3 length: 13
V gene: TRBV10-2
clone size: -
J gene: TRBJ2-3

CDR3 protein: CASSYRTSGSYEQYF
CDR3 DNA: TGTGCCAGCAGTTATCGGACTAGCGGATCCTACGAGCAGTACTTC
D gene: TRBD2
CDR3 length: 15
V gene: TRBV6-6
clone size: -
J gene: TRBJ2-7

CDR3 protein: CAINPTGGNQPQHF
CDR3 DNA: TGTGCCATCAATCCTACAGGGGGCAATCAGCCCCAGCATTTT
D gene: TRBD1
CDR3 length: 14
V gene: TRBV10-3
clone size: -
J gene: TRBJ1-5

CDR3 protein: CASSFPGTGYGYTF
CDR3 DNA: TGTGCCAGCAGCTTCCCCGGGACAGGATATGGCTACACCTTC
D gene: TRBD1
CDR3 length: 14
V gene: TRBV7-9
clone size: -
J gene: TRBJ1-2

CDR3 protein: CASTPRGSTDTQYF
CDR3 DNA: TGTGCCAGCACCCCTCGGGGGAGCACAGATACGCAGTATTTT
D gene: -
CDR3 length: 14
V gene: TRBV7-2
clone size: -
J gene: TRBJ2-3

CDR3 protein: CASSSPGMNTEAFF
CDR3 DNA: TGTGCCAGCAGTTCGCCAGGGATGAACACTGAAGCTTTCTTT
D gene: -
CDR3 length: 14
V gene: TRBV27
clone size: -
J gene: TRBJ1-1

CDR3 protein: CASSPGTVNTEAFF
CDR3 DNA: TGCGCCAGCAGCCCCGGGACAGTGAACACTGAAGCTTTCTTT
D gene: TRBD1
CDR3 length: 14
V gene: TRBV5-1
clone size: few
J gene: TRBJ1-1

CDR3 protein: CASSLGGVLGDSPLHF
CDR3 DNA: TGTGCCAGCAGTTTAGGGGGGGTTCTTGGGGATTCACCCCTCCACTTT
D gene: -
CDR3 length: 16
V gene: TRBV28
clone size: -
J gene: TRBJ1-6

CDR3 protein: CAWSTLGNTEAFF
CDR3 DNA: TGTGCCTGGAGCACTCTAGGCAACACTGAAGCTTTCTTT
D gene: -
CDR3 length: 13
V gene: TRBV30
clone size: -
J gene: TRBJ1-1

CDR3 protein: CASSLGANYGYTF
CDR3 DNA: TGCGCCAGCAGCCTAGGAGCTAACTATGGCTACACCTTC
D gene: -
CDR3 length: 13
V gene: TRBV4-1
clone size: -
J gene: TRBJ1-2

CDR3 protein: CASSAGTSGSTGELFF
CDR3 DNA: TGTGCCAGCAGCGCGGGGACTAGCGGGAGCACCGGGGAGCTGTTTTTT
D gene: TRBD2
CDR3 length: 16
V gene: TRBV9
clone size: -
J gene: TRBJ2-2

CDR3 protein: CASSPRQGNNEQYF
CDR3 DNA: TGTGCCAGCAGTCCTCGACAGGGGAACAACGAGCAGTACTTC
D gene: TRBD1
CDR3 length: 14
V gene: TRBV28
clone size: -
J gene: TRBJ2-7

CDR3 protein: CASSVVPSGEQFF
CDR3 DNA: TGTGCCAGCAGCGTAGTTCCCTCAGGTGAGCAGTTCTTC
D gene: -
CDR3 length: 13
V gene: TRBV9
clone size: few
J gene: TRBJ2-1

CDR3 protein: CASSPIPQVSGNTIYF
CDR3 DNA: TGTGCCAGCAGCCCAATCCCCCAGGTCTCTGGAAACACCATATATTTT
D gene: -
CDR3 length: 16
V gene: TRBV4-2
clone size: -
J gene: TRBJ1-3

CDR3 protein: CASSVGGRGYNEQFF
CDR3 DNA: TGTGCCAGCAGCGTAGGGGGCAGGGGGTACAATGAGCAGTTCTTC
D gene: TRBD1
CDR3 length: 15
V gene: TRBV9
clone size: -
J gene: TRBJ2-1

CDR3 protein: CASSSLRQGNYGYTF
CDR3 DNA: TGTGCCAGCAGCTCCCTAAGACAGGGAAACTATGGCTACACCTTC
D gene: TRBD1
CDR3 length: 15
V gene: TRBV11-2
clone size: -
J gene: TRBJ1-2

CDR3 protein: CASSLTEGSYNEQFF
CDR3 DNA: TGTGCCAGCAGCTTAACAGAGGGCTCCTACAATGAGCAGTTCTTC
D gene: -
CDR3 length: 15
V gene: TRBV7-3
clone size: -
J gene: TRBJ2-1

CDR3 protein: CATSRSDSSNQPQHF
CDR3 DNA: TGTGCCACCAGCAGGTCAGACAGTAGCAATCAGCCCCAGCATTTT
D gene: -
CDR3 length: 15
V gene: TRBV15
clone size: -
J gene: TRBJ1-5

CDR3 protein: CASSTPGQGLTSSGNTIYF
CDR3 DNA: TGTGCCAGCAGCACCCCCGGTCAGGGATTAACGAGCTCTGGAAACACCATATATTTT
D gene: -
CDR3 length: 19
V gene: TRBV21-1
clone size: once
J gene: TRBJ1-3

CDR3 protein: CACRTLYSNEQFF
CDR3 DNA: TGTGCCTGTCGGACTCTCTATTCCAATGAGCAGTTCTTC
D gene: -
CDR3 length: 13
V gene: TRBV30
clone size: -
J gene: TRBJ2-1

CDR3 protein: CAWSLQGVSNQPQHF
CDR3 DNA: TGTGCCTGGAGCCTACAGGGGGTCAGCAATCAGCCCCAGCATTTT
D gene: TRBD1
CDR3 length: 15
V gene: TRBV30
clone size: -
J gene: TRBJ1-5

CDR3 protein: CASSESDREQDYGYTF
CDR3 DNA: TGTGCCAGCAGTGAATCCGACAGGGAACAAGACTATGGCTACACCTTC
D gene: TRBD1
CDR3 length: 16
V gene: TRBV9
clone size: -
J gene: TRBJ1-2

CDR3 protein: CASNEQGIIGNTIYF
CDR3 DNA: TGTGCCAGCAATGAGCAGGGGATAATCGGAAACACCATATATTTT
D gene: -
CDR3 length: 15
V gene: TRBV6-5
clone size: -
J gene: TRBJ1-3

CDR3 protein: CASSFTSSYEQYF
CDR3 DNA: TGTGCCAGCAGCTTTACTAGCTCCTACGAGCAGTACTTC
D gene: -
CDR3 length: 13
V gene: TRBV7-2
clone size: -
J gene: TRBJ2-7

CDR3 protein: CASRNGQGYGEAFF
CDR3 DNA: TGTGCCAGCAGAAACGGACAGGGGTATGGTGAAGCTTTCTTT
D gene: TRBD1
CDR3 length: 14
V gene: TRBV2
clone size: -
J gene: TRBJ1-1

CDR3 protein: CASISRGSTGELFF
CDR3 DNA: TGTGCCAGCATTTCAAGGGGCTCCACCGGGGAGCTGTTTTTT
D gene: -
CDR3 length: 14
V gene: TRBV11-2
clone size: -
J gene: TRBJ2-2

CDR3 protein: CASSKEGRAGANVLTF
CDR3 DNA: TGTGCCAGCAGCAAAGAGGGGAGGGCTGGGGCCAACGTCCTGACTTTC
D gene: -
CDR3 length: 16
V gene: TRBV21-1
clone size: once
J gene: TRBJ2-6

CDR3 protein: CASSEAWTANQPQHF
CDR3 DNA: TGTGCCAGCAGTGAAGCCTGGACAGCAAATCAGCCCCAGCATTTT
D gene: -
CDR3 length: 15
V gene: TRBV6-1
clone size: once
J gene: TRBJ1-5

CDR3 protein: CASSQGKLAGGGLDTQYF
CDR3 DNA: TGCGCCAGCAGCCAAGGAAAGCTAGCGGGAGGGGGGTTGGATACGCAGTATTTT
D gene: TRBD2
CDR3 length: 18
V gene: TRBV4-1
clone size: -
J gene: TRBJ2-3

CDR3 protein: CASGRSASGDNNEQFF
CDR3 DNA: TGTGCCAGCGGCCGAAGCGCTAGCGGGGACAACAATGAGCAGTTCTTC
D gene: TRBD2
CDR3 length: 16
V gene: TRBV25-1
clone size: few
J gene: TRBJ2-1

CDR3 protein: CASSPGLAGVITDTQYF
CDR3 DNA: TGTGCCAGCAGCCCGGGACTAGCGGGAGTGATCACAGATACGCAGTATTTT
D gene: TRBD2
CDR3 length: 17
V gene: TRBV5-6
clone size: -
J gene: TRBJ2-3

CDR3 protein: CASSQGTSGKQFF
CDR3 DNA: TGCGCCAGCAGCCAAGGGACTAGCGGTAAGCAGTTCTTC
D gene: TRBD2
CDR3 length: 13
V gene: TRBV4-1
clone size: once
J gene: TRBJ2-1

CDR3 protein: CASKRGQGMNTEAFF
CDR3 DNA: TGTGCCAGCAAAAGGGGGCAGGGCATGAACACTGAAGCTTTCTTT
D gene: TRBD1
CDR3 length: 15
V gene: TRBV6-5
clone size: -
J gene: TRBJ1-1

CDR3 protein: CASSLWGDTEAFF
CDR3 DNA: TGTGCCAGCAGTTTATGGGGAGACACTGAAGCTTTCTTT
D gene: -
CDR3 length: 13
V gene: TRBV28
clone size: -
J gene: TRBJ1-1

CDR3 protein: CASSSGGTYNSPLHF
CDR3 DNA: TGTGCCAGCAGCTCCGGGGGGACCTATAATTCACCCCTCCACTTT
D gene: -
CDR3 length: 15
V gene: TRBV11-2
clone size: -
J gene: TRBJ1-6

CDR3 protein: CASSPLGGVNTGELFF
CDR3 DNA: TGCGCCAGCAGCCCCCTTGGGGGGGTAAACACCGGGGAGCTGTTTTTT
D gene: TRBD2
CDR3 length: 16
V gene: TRBV4-1
clone size: -
J gene: TRBJ2-2

CDR3 protein: CASSLVRGNQPQHF
CDR3 DNA: TGTGCCAGCAGCTTAGTGAGGGGGAATCAGCCCCAGCATTTT
D gene: -
CDR3 length: 14
V gene: TRBV7-8
clone size: few
J gene: TRBJ1-5

CDR3 protein: CASSLARGTSGNEQFF
CDR3 DNA: TGCGCCAGCAGCTTGGCCCGGGGAACTAGCGGAAATGAGCAGTTCTTC
D gene: TRBD2
CDR3 length: 16
V gene: TRBV5-1
clone size: -
J gene: TRBJ2-1

CDR3 protein: CAWSVLDDQPQHF
CDR3 DNA: TGTGCCTGGAGTGTACTTGATGATCAGCCCCAGCATTTT
D gene: -
CDR3 length: 13
V gene: TRBV30
clone size: -
J gene: TRBJ1-5

CDR3 protein: CASSFGAGGGNEQFF
CDR3 DNA: TGTGCCAGCAGTTTCGGAGCGGGGGGCGGCAATGAGCAGTTCTTC
D gene: TRBD2
CDR3 length: 15
V gene: TRBV28
clone size: once
J gene: TRBJ2-1

CDR3 protein: CASRDFEYYGYTF
CDR3 DNA: TGTGCCAGTCGGGATTTCGAGTACTATGGCTACACCTTC
D gene: -
CDR3 length: 13
V gene: TRBV2
clone size: -
J gene: TRBJ1-2